This TCR beta chain came from a study of response to subunit inactivated influenza vaccine. MiXCR, applied by TCRdb to the RT-PCR reads, yields one record per CDR3 protein. This table holds 860,000 or so distinct CDR3 sequences, approximately 21% found once. Study findings and constraints: The authors put forward the suggestion that each seasonal influenza vaccination may bring in only a limited number of new T cells.

This clonotype was detected a few times. Its target is not known. CDR3 size: 12 residues. Deletions cut 6 bases from V and 5 bases from J, with 10 bases between. This clonotype was obtained from a man aged 45-65 years who received an inactivated influenza vaccine. The sample here was PBMCs from blood, taken around 5 days after vaccination. This sequence joins TRBV12-3 or TRBV12-4 and TRBJ1-1, with TRBD1 as a possible D gene (5 bases). The CDR3 DNA is TGTGCCAGCAGGATAAGGGGTACTGAAGCTTTCTTT. Protein product: CASRIRGTEAFF.